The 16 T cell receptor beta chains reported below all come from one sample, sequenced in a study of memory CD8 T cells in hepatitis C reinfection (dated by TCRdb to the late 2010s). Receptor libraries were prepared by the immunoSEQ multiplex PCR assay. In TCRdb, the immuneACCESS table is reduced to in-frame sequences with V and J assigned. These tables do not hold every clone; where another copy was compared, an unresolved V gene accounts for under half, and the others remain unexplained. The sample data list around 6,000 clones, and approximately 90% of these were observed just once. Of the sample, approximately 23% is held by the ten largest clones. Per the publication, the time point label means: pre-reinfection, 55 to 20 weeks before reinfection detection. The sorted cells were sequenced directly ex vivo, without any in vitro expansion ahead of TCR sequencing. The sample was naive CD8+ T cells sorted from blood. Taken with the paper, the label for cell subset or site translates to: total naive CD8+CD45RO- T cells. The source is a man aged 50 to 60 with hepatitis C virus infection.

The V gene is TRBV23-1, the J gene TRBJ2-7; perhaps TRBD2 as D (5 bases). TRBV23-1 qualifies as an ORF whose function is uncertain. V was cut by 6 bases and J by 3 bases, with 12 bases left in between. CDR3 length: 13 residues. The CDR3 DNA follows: TGCGCCAGCAGGCTCGAGGAGGACTACGAGCAGTACTTC. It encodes CASRLEEDYEQYF.

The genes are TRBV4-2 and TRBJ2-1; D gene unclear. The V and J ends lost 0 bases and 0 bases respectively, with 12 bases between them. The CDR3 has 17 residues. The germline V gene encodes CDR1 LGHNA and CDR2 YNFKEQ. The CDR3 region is CASSQENALSSYNEQFF. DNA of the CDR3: TGTGCCAGCAGCCAAGAGAATGCCTTGAGCTCCTACAATGAGCAGTTCTTC.

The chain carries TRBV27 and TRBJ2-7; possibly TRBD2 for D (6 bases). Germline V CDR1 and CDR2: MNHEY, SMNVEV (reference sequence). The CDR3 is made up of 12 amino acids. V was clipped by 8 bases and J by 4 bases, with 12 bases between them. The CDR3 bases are TGTGCCAGCGGACTCGGAGGGTACGAGCAGTACTTC. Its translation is CASGLGGYEQYF.

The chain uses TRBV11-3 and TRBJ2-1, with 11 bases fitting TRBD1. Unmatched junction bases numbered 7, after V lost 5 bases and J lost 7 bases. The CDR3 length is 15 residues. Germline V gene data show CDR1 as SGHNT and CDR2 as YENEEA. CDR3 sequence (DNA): TGTGCCAGCAGCGTAGGGGGACAGGGGGAAAATGAGCAGTTCTTC. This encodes CASSVGGQGENEQFF.

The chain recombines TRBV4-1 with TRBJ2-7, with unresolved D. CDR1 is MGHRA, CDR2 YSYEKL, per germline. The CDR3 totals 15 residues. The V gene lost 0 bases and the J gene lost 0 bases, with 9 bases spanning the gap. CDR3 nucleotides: TGCGCCAGCAGCCAAGATCTTGGCACCTCCTACGAGCAGTACTTC. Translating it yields CASSQDLGTSYEQYF.

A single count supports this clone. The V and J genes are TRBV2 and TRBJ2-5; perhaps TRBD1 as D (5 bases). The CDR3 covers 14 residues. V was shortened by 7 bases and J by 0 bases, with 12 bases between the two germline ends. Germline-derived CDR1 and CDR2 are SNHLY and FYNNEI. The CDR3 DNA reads TGTGCCAGCATCCCCAGGGTGTACCAAGAGACCCAGTACTTC. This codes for CASIPRVYQETQYF.

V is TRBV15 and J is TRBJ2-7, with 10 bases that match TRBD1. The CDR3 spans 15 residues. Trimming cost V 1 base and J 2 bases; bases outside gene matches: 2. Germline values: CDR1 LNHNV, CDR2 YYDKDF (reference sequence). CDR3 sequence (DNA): TGTGCCACCAGCAGAGGGACAGGGGGTGCCTACGAGCAGTACTTC. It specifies CATSRGTGGAYEQYF.

CDR3 in amino acids: CASSYPEAGAQYF. The CDR3 bases are TGTGCCAGCAGTTACCCCGAGGCGGGGGCCCAGTACTTC. The chain uses TRBV6-5 and TRBJ2-5; 7 nucleotides align to TRBD2. The CDR3 sequence is 13 residues long. CDR1 and CDR2 from the germline V gene are MNHEY and SVGAGI. V trimming: 2 bases; J trimming: 9 bases; junction bases outside the gene matches: 6.

DNA of the CDR3: TGTGCCAGCAGTGAAGTGGGGGGAGGATACTCCTACGAGCAGTACTTC. It translates to CASSEVGGGYSYEQYF. The chain uses TRBV6-1 and TRBJ2-7, with a tentative D call TRBD2 (6 bases). V shed 1 base and J shed 0 bases, with 13 bases lying between them. The germline CDR1 and CDR2 sequences are MNHNS and SASEGT. The CDR3 is 16 residues long.

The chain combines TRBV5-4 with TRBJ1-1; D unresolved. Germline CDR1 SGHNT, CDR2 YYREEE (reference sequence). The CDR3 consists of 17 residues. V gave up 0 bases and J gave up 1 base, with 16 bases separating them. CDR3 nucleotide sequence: TGTGCCAGCAGCTTGGAGGTCTTGGGCCAGCCGAACACTGAAGCTTTCTTT. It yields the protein CASSLEVLGQPNTEAFF.

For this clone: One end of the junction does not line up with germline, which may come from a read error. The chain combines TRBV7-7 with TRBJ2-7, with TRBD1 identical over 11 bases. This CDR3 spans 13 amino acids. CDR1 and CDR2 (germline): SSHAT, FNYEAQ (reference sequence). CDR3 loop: CASSLGTGGEQYF. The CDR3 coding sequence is TGTGCTAGCAGCTTAGGGACAGGGGGCGAGCAGTACTTC.

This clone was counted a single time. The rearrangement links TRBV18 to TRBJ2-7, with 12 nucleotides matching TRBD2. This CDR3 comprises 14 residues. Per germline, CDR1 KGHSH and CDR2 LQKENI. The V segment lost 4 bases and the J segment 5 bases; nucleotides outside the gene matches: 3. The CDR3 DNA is TGTGCCAGCTCACTCCTAGCGGGAGGGGACGAGCAGTACTTC. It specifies CASSLLAGGDEQYF.

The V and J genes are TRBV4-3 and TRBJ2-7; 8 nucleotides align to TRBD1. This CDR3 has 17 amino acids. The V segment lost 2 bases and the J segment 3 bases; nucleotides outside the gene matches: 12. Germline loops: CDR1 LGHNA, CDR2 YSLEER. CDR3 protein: CASSQINTGTGIYEQYF. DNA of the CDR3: TGCGCCAGCAGCCAAATAAACACCGGGACAGGAATCTACGAGCAGTACTTC.

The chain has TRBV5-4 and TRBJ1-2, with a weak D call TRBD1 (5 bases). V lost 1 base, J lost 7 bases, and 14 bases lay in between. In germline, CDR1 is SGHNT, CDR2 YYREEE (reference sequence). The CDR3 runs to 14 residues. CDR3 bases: TGTGCCAGCAGCTTGCAGGGTACAATCGTTGGCTACACCTTC. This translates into CASSLQGTIVGYTF. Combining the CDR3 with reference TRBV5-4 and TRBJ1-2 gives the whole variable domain ETGVTQSPTHLIKTRGQQVTLRCSSQSGHNTVSWYQQALGQGPQFIFQYYREEENGRGNFPPRFSGLQFPNYSSELNVNALELDDSALYLCASSLQGTIVGYTFGSGTRLTVV.

In DNA form, the CDR3 reads TGTGCCACCCTTCAGCGGGACAGGGGCGCAGATACGCAGTATTTT. Its translation is CATLQRDRGADTQYF. The rearrangement joins TRBV7-9 to TRBJ2-3; 10 bases fit TRBD1. The CDR3 sequence is 15 residues long. Germline CDR1 and CDR2: SEHNR and FQNEAQ (reference sequence). Unmatched junction bases numbered 11, after V lost 10 bases and J lost 4 bases.

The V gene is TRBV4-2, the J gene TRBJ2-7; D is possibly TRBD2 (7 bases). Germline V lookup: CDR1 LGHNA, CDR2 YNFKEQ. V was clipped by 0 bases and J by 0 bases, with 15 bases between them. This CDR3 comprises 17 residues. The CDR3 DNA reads TGTGCCAGCAGCCAAGAGGGGGCTAGGGACTACTCCTACGAGCAGTACTTC. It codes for CASSQEGARDYSYEQYF.